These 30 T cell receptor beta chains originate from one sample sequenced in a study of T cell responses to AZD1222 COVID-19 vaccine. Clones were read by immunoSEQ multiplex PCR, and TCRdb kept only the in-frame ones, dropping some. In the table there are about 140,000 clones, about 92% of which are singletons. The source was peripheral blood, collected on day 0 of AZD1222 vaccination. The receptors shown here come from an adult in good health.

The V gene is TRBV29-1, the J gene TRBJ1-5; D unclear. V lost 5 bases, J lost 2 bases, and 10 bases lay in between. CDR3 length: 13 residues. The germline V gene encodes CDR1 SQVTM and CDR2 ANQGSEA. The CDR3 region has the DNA TGCAGCGTTTCGGGTGGTGGCAATCAGCCCCAGCATTTT. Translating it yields CSVSGGGNQPQHF.

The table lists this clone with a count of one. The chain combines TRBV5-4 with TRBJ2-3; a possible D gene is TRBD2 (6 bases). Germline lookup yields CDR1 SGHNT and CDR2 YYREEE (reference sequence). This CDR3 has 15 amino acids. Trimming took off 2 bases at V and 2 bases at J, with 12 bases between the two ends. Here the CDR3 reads CASSLAGGATDTQYF. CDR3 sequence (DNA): TGTGCCAGCAGCTTAGCGGGCGGGGCCACAGATACGCAGTATTTT.

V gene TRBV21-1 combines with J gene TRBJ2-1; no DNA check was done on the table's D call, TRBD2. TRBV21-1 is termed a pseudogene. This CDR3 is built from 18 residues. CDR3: CASKGGLAGEDSYNEQFF. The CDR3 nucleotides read TGTGCCAGCAAAGGTGGGCTAGCGGGAGAAGACTCCTACAATGAGCAGTTCTTC.

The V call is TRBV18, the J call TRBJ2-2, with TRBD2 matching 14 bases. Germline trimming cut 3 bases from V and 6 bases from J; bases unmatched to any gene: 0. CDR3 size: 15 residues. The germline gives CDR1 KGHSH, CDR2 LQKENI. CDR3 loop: CASSPTSGRAGELFF. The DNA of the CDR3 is TGTGCCAGCTCACCGACTAGCGGGAGGGCCGGGGAGCTGTTTTTT. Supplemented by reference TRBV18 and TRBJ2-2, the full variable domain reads NAGVMQNPRHLVRRRGQEARLRCSPMKGHSHVYWYRQLPEEGLKFMVYLQKENIIDESGMPKERFSAEFPKEGPSILRIQQVVRGDSAAYFCASSPTSGRAGELFFGEGSRLTVL.

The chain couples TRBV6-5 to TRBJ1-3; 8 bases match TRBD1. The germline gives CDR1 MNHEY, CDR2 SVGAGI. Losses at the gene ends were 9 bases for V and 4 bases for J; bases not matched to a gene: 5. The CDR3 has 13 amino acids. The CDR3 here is CASQGAQGNTIYF. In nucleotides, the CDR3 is TGTGCCAGTCAGGGGGCGCAGGGAAACACCATATATTTT.

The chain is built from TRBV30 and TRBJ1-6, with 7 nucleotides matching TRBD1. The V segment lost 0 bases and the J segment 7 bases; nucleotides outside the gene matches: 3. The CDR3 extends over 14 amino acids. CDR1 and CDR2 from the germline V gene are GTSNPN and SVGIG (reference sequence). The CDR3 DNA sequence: TGTGCCTGGAGTGTAGGACAGGAAAATTCACCCCTCCACTTT. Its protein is CAWSVGQENSPLHF.

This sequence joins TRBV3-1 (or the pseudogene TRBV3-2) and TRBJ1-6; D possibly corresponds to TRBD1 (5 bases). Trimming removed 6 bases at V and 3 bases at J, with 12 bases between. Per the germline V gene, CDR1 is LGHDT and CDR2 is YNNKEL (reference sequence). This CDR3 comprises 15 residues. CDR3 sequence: CASSQAGHYNSPLHF. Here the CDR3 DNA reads TGTGCCAGCAGTCAGGCGGGGCACTATAATTCACCCCTCCACTTT.

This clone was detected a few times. Here the CDR3 reads CASREQGQGGEGYTF. The CDR3 DNA follows: TGTGCCAGCAGGGAGCAGGGACAGGGGGGTGAGGGCTACACCTTC. The chain joins TRBV3-1 (or the pseudogene TRBV3-2) to TRBJ1-2, with TRBD1 matching over 11 bases. Per the germline V gene, CDR1 is LGHDT and CDR2 is YNNKEL (reference sequence). Losses at the gene ends were 6 bases for V and 8 bases for J; bases not matched to a gene: 11. There are 15 residues in the CDR3.

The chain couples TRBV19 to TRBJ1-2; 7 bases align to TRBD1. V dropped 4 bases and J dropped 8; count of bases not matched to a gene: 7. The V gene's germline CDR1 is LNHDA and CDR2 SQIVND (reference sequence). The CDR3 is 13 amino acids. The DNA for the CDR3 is TGTGCCAGTAGTACCAGGACAGGTACCGGCTACACCTTC. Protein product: CASSTRTGTGYTF.

Here the CDR3 reads CASSGPNTEAFF. The CDR3 DNA reads as TGTGCCAGCAGCGGCCCTAACACTGAAGCTTTCTTT. The chain has TRBV9 and TRBJ1-1, with D unclear. V was pared by 3 bases and J by 2 bases, with 5 bases between. The CDR3 is made up of 12 amino acids. Germline V CDR1 and CDR2: SGDLS, YYNGEE.

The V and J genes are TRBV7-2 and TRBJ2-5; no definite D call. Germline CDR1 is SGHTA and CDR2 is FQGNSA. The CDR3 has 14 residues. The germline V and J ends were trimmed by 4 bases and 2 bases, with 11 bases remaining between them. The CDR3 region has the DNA TGTGCCAGCAGCTCGTTCGACGGGCAAGAGACCCAGTACTTC. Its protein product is CASSSFDGQETQYF.

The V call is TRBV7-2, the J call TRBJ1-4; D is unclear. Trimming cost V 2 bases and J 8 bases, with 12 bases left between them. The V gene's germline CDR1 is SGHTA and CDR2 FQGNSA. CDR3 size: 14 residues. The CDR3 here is CASSLSLGLEKLFF. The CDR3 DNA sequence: TGTGCCAGCAGCTTATCGTTAGGGTTGGAAAAACTGTTTTTT.

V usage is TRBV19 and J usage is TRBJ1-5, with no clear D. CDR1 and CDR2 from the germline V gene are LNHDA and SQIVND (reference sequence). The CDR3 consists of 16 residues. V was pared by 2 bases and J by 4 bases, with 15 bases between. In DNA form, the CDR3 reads TGTGCCAGTAGTATATATGTTGGGGAGTTGAATCAGCCCCAGCATTTT. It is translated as CASSIYVGELNQPQHF.

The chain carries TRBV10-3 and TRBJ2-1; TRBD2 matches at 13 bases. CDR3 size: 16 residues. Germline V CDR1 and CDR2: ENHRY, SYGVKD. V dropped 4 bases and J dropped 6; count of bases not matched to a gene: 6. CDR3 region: CAISGTSGSFSNEQFF. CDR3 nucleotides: TGTGCCATCAGTGGGACTAGCGGGAGCTTTTCCAATGAGCAGTTCTTC.

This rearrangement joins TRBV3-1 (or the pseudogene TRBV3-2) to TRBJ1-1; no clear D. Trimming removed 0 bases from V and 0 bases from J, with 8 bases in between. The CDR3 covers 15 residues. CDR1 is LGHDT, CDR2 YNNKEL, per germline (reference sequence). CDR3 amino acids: CASSQDPIMNTEAFF. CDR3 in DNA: TGTGCCAGCAGCCAAGATCCGATCATGAACACTGAAGCTTTCTTT.

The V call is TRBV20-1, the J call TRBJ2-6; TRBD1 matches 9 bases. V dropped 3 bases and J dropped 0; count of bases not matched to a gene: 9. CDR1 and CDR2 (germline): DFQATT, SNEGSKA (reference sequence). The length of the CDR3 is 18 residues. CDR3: CSASVRGTGSSGANVLTF. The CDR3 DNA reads TGCAGTGCTAGTGTTAGGGGGACAGGGAGCTCTGGGGCCAACGTCCTGACTTTC.

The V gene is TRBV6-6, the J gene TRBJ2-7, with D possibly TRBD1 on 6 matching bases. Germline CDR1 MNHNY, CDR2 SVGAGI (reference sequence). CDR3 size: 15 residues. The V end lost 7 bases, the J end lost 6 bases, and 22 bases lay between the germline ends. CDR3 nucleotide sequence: TGTGCCAGCACCCGAACCGCAGGGGAACTTGCCGAGCAGTACTTC. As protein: CASTRTAGELAEQYF.

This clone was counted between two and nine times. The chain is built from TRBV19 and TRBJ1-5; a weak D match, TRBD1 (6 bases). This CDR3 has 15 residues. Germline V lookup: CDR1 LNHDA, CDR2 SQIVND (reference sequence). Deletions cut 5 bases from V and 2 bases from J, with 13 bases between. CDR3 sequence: CASSVQGSGNQPQHF. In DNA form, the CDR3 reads TGTGCCAGTAGTGTACAGGGCTCCGGCAATCAGCCCCAGCATTTT.

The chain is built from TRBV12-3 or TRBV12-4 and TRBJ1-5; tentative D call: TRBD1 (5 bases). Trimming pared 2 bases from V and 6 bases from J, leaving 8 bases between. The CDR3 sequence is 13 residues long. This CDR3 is CASSLQGGQPQHF. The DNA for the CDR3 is TGTGCCAGCAGTTTACAGGGTGGTCAGCCCCAGCATTTT.

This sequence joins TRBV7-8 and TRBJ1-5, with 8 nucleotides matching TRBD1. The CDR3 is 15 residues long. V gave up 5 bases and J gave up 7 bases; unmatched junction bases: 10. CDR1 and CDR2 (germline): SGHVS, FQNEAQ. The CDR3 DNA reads TGTGCCAGCAGCCGGTATCAGGGGGCTTACCAGCCCCAGCATTTT. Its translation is CASSRYQGAYQPQHF.

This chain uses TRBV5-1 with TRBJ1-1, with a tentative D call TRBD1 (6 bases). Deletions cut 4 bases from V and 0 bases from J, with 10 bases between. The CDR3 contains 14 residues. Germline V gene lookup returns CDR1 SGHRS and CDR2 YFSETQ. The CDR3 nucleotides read TGCGCCAGCAGCGGAACAGGGATGAACACTGAAGCTTTCTTT. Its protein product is CASSGTGMNTEAFF. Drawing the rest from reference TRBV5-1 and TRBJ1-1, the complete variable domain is KAGVTQTPRYLIKTRGQQVTLSCSPISGHRSVSWYQQTPGQGLQFLFEYFSETQRNKGNFPGRFSGRQFSNSRSEMNVSTLELGDSALYLCASSGTGMNTEAFFGQGTRLTVV.

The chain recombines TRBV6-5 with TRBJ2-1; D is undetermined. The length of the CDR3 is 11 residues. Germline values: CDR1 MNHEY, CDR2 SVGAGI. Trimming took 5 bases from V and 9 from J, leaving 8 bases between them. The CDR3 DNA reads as TGTGCCAGCAGTATCGTGGGTGAGCAGTTCTTC. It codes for CASSIVGEQFF.

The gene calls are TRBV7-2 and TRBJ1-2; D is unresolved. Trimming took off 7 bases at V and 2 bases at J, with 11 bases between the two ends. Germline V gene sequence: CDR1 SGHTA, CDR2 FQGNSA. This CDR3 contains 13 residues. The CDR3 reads CASIKGPNYGYTF. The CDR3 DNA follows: TGTGCCAGCATAAAGGGCCCCAACTATGGCTACACCTTC.

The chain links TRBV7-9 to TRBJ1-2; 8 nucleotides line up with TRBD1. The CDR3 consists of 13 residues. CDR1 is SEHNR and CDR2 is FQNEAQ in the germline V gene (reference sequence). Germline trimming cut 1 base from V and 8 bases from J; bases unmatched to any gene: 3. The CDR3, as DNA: TGTGCCAGCAGCTTAGGGACAGGGCGCGGCTACACCTTC. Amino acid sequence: CASSLGTGRGYTF. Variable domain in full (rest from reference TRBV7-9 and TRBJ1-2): DTGVSQNPRHKITKRGQNVTFRCDPISEHNRLYWYRQTLGQGPEFLTYFQNEAQLEKSRLLSDRFSAERPKGSFSTLEIQRTEQGDSAMYLCASSLGTGRGYTFGSGTRLTVV.

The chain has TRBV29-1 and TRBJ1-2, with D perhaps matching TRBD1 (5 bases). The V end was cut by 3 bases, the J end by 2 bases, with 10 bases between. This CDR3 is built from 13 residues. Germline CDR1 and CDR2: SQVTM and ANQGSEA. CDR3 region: CSVDPQENYGYTF. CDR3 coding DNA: TGCAGCGTTGACCCACAGGAGAACTATGGCTACACCTTC.

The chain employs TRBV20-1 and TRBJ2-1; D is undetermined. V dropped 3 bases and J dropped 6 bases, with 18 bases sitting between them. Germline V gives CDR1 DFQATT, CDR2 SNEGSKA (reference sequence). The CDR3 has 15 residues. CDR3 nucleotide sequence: TGCAGTGCTAGTCTTGAGCAGATGTCGGGCAATGAGCAGTTCTTC. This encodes CSASLEQMSGNEQFF.

The CDR3 DNA is TGTGCCAGCACCCCGACAGGGGCCACCTCTGGAGCTTTCTTT. As protein: CASTPTGATSGAFF. The rearrangement uses TRBV6-5 and TRBJ1-1; TRBD1 aligns across 8 bases. Germline CDR1 MNHEY, CDR2 SVGAGI. The CDR3 consists of 14 residues. Germline trimming cut 7 bases from V and 10 bases from J; bases unmatched to any gene: 14.

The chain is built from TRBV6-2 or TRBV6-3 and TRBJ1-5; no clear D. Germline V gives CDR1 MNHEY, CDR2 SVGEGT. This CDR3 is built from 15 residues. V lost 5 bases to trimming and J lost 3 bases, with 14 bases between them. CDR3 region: CASSMGWGFNQPQHF. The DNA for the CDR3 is TGTGCCAGCAGTATGGGATGGGGATTCAATCAGCCCCAGCATTTT.

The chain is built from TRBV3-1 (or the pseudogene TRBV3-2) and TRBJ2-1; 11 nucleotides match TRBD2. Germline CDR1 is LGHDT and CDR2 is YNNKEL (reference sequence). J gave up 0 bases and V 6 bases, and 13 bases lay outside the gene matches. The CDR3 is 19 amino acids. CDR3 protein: CASRPGVAGGTSSYNEQFF. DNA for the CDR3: TGTGCCAGCAGACCCGGGGTAGCGGGAGGGACTAGCTCCTACAATGAGCAGTTCTTC.

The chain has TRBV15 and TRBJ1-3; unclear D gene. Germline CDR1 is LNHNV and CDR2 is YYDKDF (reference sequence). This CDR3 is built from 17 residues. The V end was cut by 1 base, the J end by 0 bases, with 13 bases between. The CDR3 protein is CATSRVIAASSGNTIYF. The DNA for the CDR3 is TGTGCCACCAGCAGAGTTATAGCGGCGAGCTCTGGAAACACCATATATTTT.